This T cell receptor beta chain was observed in a study of persistence of HIV-infected CD4 T cells. Germline lookup yields CDR1 MNHEY and CDR2 SVGAGI. The germline V and J ends were trimmed by 5 bases and 1 base, with 3 bases remaining between them. CDR3 length: 11 amino acids. Sequencing used immunoSEQ version 4 in survey mode. Measured with immunoSEQ multiplex PCR; TCRdb has only the in-frame clones, and not every one. This table holds 30,000 to 45,000 clones, 80% found once. Cells were stimulated with CMV-infected fibroblast lysates at 10 ug/mL. Sorted nonresponding memory CD4+ T cells were CD40L-negative, CD69-negative, CD45RO-high. Plasma HIV-1 RNA stayed below 50 copies/mL for at least 4 years. Stimulated PBMCs had first been depleted of CD8+ T cells. Whole-study results and caveats: CMV- and Gag-responding cells had lower TCRbeta richness than CD3/CD28-responding cells. Antigen-responding cells were enriched for degenerate expanded CDR3beta sequences.

To note about this clone: Its antigen remains unknown.

Sequencing used CD4+ T cells sorted from PBMCs after 18-hour stimulation, obtained from a patient who received antiretroviral therapy. The sequence was collected from an adult man with HIV who was CMV-seropositive. The gene calls are TRBV6-5 and TRBJ2-7; D remains ambiguous. CDR3 DNA: TGTGCCAGCAGTCCTTCCTACGAGCAGTACTTC. Protein product: CASSPSYEQYF.